A single sample is the source of the 13 T cell receptor beta chains below, sequenced in a study of T cell clonality in common variable immunodeficiency. Antigen specificity for these receptors is unknown. Profiling relied on immunoSEQ multiplex PCR, and the TCRdb table lists in-frame clones only, not all of them. Sampling found 25,000 or so clones, none seen once. Study-wide results and limits: Common variable immunodeficiency TCR beta sequences reportedly had fewer deletions and N-nucleotide insertions.

Sequencing was performed on peripheral blood mononuclear cells. The receptors originated from a human donor with common variable immunodeficiency.

As for this clone: One base away lies a much larger clone, so this may be a sequencing read error. The sequenced fragment ends 3 residues before the CDR3 boundary, so the rest is inferred from the germline J gene. The chain has TRBV6-2 or TRBV6-3 and TRBJ1-5; D not resolved. Deletions cut 4 bases from V and 7 bases from J, with 14 bases between. This CDR3 region has 14 residues. CDR1 and CDR2 (germline): MNHEY, SVGEGT. CDR3 residues: CASSFFGFKQPQHF. The CDR3 bases that were read are TGTGCCAGCAGTTTTTTCGGGTTCAAGCAGCCC.

The sample holds many counts of this clone. The read ends 3 residues before the CDR3 terminus; that terminus is restored from the germline J gene. The V gene is TRBV7-9, the J gene TRBJ1-1; D perhaps matches TRBD1 (6 bases). Germline values: CDR1 SEHNR, CDR2 FQNEAQ (reference sequence). This CDR3 is 13 amino acids long. Trimming stripped 5 bases from V and 2 bases from J, with 9 bases between. The part of the CDR3 DNA that was read is TGTGCCAGCAGCCAACAGGGCAACACTGAA. Protein sequence: CASSQQGNTE. The entire CDR3 is CASSQQGNTEAFF.

This clone was observed at least ten times. The CDR3 end is not reached by the read, which stops 3 residues before it; the germline J gene fills it in. The chain links TRBV6-2 or TRBV6-3 to TRBJ2-5; D possibly corresponds to TRBD2 (6 bases). Germline V lookup: CDR1 MNHEY, CDR2 SVGEGT. V was pared by 5 bases and J by 3 bases, with 13 bases between. The CDR3 spans 14 residues. CDR3 DNA, as far as it was read: TGTGCCAGCAGTAAGCGGACTACCGAAGAGACC. Its translation: CASSKRTTEET. The whole CDR3 sequence is CASSKRTTEETQYF.

In its sample, this clone was seen many times. The sequence runs out 3 residues before the end of the CDR3; the remainder is reconstructed from the germline J gene. The V and J genes are TRBV6-2 or TRBV6-3 and TRBJ1-5; 9 bases map to TRBD1. V was pared by 2 bases and J by 7 bases, with 6 bases of the junction left unmatched. Germline CDR1 and CDR2: MNHEY and SVGEGT. CDR3 length equals 15 residues. CDR3 protein: CASSYRQGGRQPQHF. The CDR3 bases that were read are TGTGCCAGCAGTTACAGACAGGGGGGGAGGCAGCCC.

This clone was counted a few times. The CDR3 goes on 3 residues after the read ends, and that part is filled in from the germline J gene. V usage is TRBV7-3 and J usage is TRBJ2-1; 9 nucleotides match TRBD1. Germline CDR1 and CDR2: SGHTA and FQGTGA. This CDR3 region has 18 residues. Trimming cost V 1 base and J 6 bases; bases outside gene matches: 13. CDR3 DNA, as far as it was read: TGTGCCAGCAGCTTAAGCCCCCTGGCCGGGACAGGGATCAATGAG. Translation gives CASSLSPLAGTGINE. The whole CDR3 sequence reads CASSLSPLAGTGINEQFF.

This clone was seen many times. The read falls 3 residues short of the CDR3 end, and the missing part is taken from the germline J gene. The V gene is TRBV6-7, the J gene TRBJ1-1; 7 nucleotides agree with TRBD1. TRBV6-7 is classed as an ORF, of uncertain function. CDR3 size: 16 residues. The ends lost 2 bases at V and 1 base at J; junction bases unmatched: 7. The covered CDR3 bases are TGTGCCAGCAGTTACGGCCGACAGGGAGAGAACACTGAA. Translating gives CASSYGRQGENTE. The CDR3, in full, reads CASSYGRQGENTEAFF.

This clone was seen many times. The CDR3 end is not reached by the read, which stops 3 residues before it; the germline J gene fills it in. The chain joins TRBV7-3 to TRBJ2-1, with D tentatively TRBD1 (5 bases). V lost 6 bases and J lost 1, with 13 bases in between. CDR3 size: 15 residues. Germline CDR1 reads SGHTA; CDR2 reads FQGTGA. Partial CDR3 DNA: TGTGCCAGCAGTCCCATAAGGGGTTCCTACAATGAG. The encoded protein is CASSPIRGSYNE. The entire CDR3 protein reads CASSPIRGSYNEQFF.

This clone was recorded many times. The CDR3 sequence: CASSYGRGNEKLFF. The CDR3 DNA, read in part, is TGTGCCAGCAGTTACGGCAGGGGCAATGAAAAA. The rearrangement uses TRBV6-2 or TRBV6-3 and TRBJ1-4; the D gene is possibly TRBD1 (6 bases). The read terminates 3 residues before the CDR3 end, so the remaining end is supplied by the germline J gene. Germline values: CDR1 MNHEY, CDR2 SVGEGT. There are 14 residues in the CDR3. The ends were cut back, 2 bases at V and 5 bases at J, with 9 bases in the middle.

This clone was observed many times. The read halts 3 residues ahead of the CDR3 end, with the missing end drawn from the germline J gene. The rearrangement links TRBV5-6 to TRBJ2-2; D remains ambiguous. V was clipped by 1 base and J by 2 bases, with 9 bases between them. Per germline, CDR1 SGHDT and CDR2 YYEEEE. There are 15 residues in the CDR3. CDR3 sequence reads: CASSLWQVNTGELFF. CDR3 bases read: TGTGCCAGCAGCTTGTGGCAGGTCAACACCGGGGAG. The full variable domain, in which reference TRBV5-6 and TRBJ2-2 provide the parts outside the CDR3, is DAGVTQSPTHLIKTRGQQVTLRCSPKSGHDTVSWYQQALGQGPQFIFQYYEEEERQRGNFPDRFSGHQFPNYSSELNVNALLLGDSALYLCASSLWQVNTGELFFGEGSRLTVL.

In this sample, this clone turned up many times. Read coverage stops 3 residues before the CDR3 terminus; the germline J gene supplies the remainder. The chain uses TRBV19 and TRBJ1-6; D gene unclear. Germline CDR1 reads LNHDA; CDR2 reads SQIVND (reference sequence). V dropped 5 bases and J dropped 6 bases, with 8 bases sitting between them. The CDR3 sequence is 13 residues long. The CDR3 is CASSLAGNSPLHF. CDR3 bases read: TGTGCCAGTAGTCTAGCCGGTAATTCACCC. The full variable domain, rest sourced from reference TRBV19 and TRBJ1-6, is DGGITQSPKYLFRKEGQNVTLSCEQNLNHDAMYWYRQDPGQGLRLIYYSQIVNDFQKGDIAEGYSVSREKKESFPLTVTSAQKNPTAFYLCASSLAGNSPLHFGNGTRLTVT.

This clone showed up many times. Coverage ceases 3 residues before the CDR3 finishes, and the germline J gene fills in the end. V gene TRBV28 combines with J gene TRBJ2-1, with a weak D call TRBD2 (6 bases). The CDR3 consists of 15 residues. V was pared by 7 bases and J by 4 bases, with 17 bases between. The germline CDR1 and CDR2 sequences are MDHEN and SYDVKM. CDR3 amino acids: CASTLAPSVYNEQFF. The sequenced part of the CDR3 DNA is TGTGCCAGCACCTTGGCCCCTAGCGTATACAATGAG.

This clone was counted a few times. The CDR3 extends 3 residues past the end of the read, so its final part is completed from the germline J gene. The chain links TRBV2 to TRBJ1-2; D possibly corresponds to TRBD1 (6 bases). The CDR3 consists of 14 residues. Per the germline V gene, CDR1 is SNHLY and CDR2 is FYNNEI. The V end lost 5 bases, the J end lost 4 bases, and 14 bases lay between the germline ends. This CDR3 reads CASSSGQSFYGYTF. The sequenced part of the CDR3 DNA is TGTGCCAGCAGTTCCGGACAGTCCTTCTATGGC.

This clone was seen ten or more times. The sequence runs out 3 residues before the end of the CDR3; the remainder is reconstructed from the germline J gene. The chain couples TRBV5-6 to TRBJ1-3, with D possibly TRBD1 on 6 matching bases. CDR3 length: 13 amino acids. Germline-derived CDR1 and CDR2 are SGHDT and YYEEEE. The ends were cut back, 3 bases at V and 3 bases at J, with 7 bases in the middle. The CDR3 bases that were read are TGTGCCAGCAGCTCAGGGGATGGAAACACC. This gives the protein CASSSGDGNT. The full CDR3 is CASSSGDGNTIYF.